A selection of T cell receptor beta chains follows, all from one sample in a study of blood T cell repertoires in COVID-19. Assay: immunoSEQ multiplex PCR; the TCRdb copy retains only in-frame clones and omits some. The sample lists about 300,000 clones; roughly 91% were seen once. Sequences were obtained from PBMCs or T cells enriched from blood (not recorded which). All receptors derive from a woman aged 50 to 65 who had been exposed to COVID-19. Each CDR3 is given with its conserved first and last residue. The D gene is left open where the match is weak. Only some rows state a clone size, as once, few, many or a class for expanded clones.

>TRBV19|-|TRBJ2-7|-
CASSKATTYEQYF
TGTGCCAGTAGTAAGGCCACTACCTACGAGCAGTACTTC
>TRBV4-1|-|TRBJ2-2|-
CASSWAGARTGELFF
TGCGCCAGCAGCTGGGCAGGGGCGCGAACCGGGGAGCTGTTTTTT
>TRBV19|TRBD1|TRBJ1-3|-
CASRRNTGDGNTIYF
TGTGCCAGTAGGAGAAACACAGGGGATGGAAACACCATATATTTT
>TRBV7-9|-|TRBJ1-2|-
CASSRDRPYGYTF
TGTGCCAGCAGCCGTGACAGACCCTATGGCTACACCTTC
>TRBV7-9|TRBD2|TRBJ2-5|once
CASSLKAGGSQETQYF
TGTGCCAGCAGCTTAAAAGCGGGGGGGTCCCAAGAGACCCAGTACTTC
>TRBV12-5|-|TRBJ2-3|-
CASGPPTGSTDTQYF
TGTGCTAGTGGACCTCCCACAGGGAGCACAGATACGCAGTATTTT
>TRBV15|TRBD1|TRBJ2-7|-
CATSRDGTGAYEQYF
TGTGCCACCAGCAGAGATGGAACAGGGGCCTACGAGCAGTACTTC
>TRBV2|-|TRBJ1-1|-
CASSTRGEVSEAFF
TGTGCCAGCAGTACCAGGGGTGAGGTGTCTGAAGCTTTCTTT
>TRBV2|-|TRBJ1-6|-
CASSVGGYGSPLHF
TGTGCCAGCAGTGTCGGAGGTTATGGTTCACCCCTCCACTTT
>TRBV18|TRBD1|TRBJ1-1|few
CASSSLGRQGAWNTEAFF
TGTGCCAGCTCATCGCTTGGGCGGCAGGGGGCATGGAACACTGAAGCTTTCTTT
>TRBV5-4|-|TRBJ1-2|-
CASREDSHYGYTF
TGTGCCAGCAGAGAGGACAGTCACTATGGCTACACCTTC
>TRBV19|TRBD1|TRBJ1-5|-
CASSTTGEFHQPQHF
TGTGCCAGTAGTACAACAGGGGAGTTCCATCAGCCCCAGCATTTT
>TRBV5-4|-|TRBJ2-2|-
CASSPTGSETGELFF
TGTGCCAGCAGTCCCACAGGGAGTGAAACCGGGGAGCTGTTTTTT
>TRBV5-5|TRBD1|TRBJ1-4|-
CASSEQGWEKLFF
TGTGCCAGCAGCGAACAGGGGTGGGAAAAACTGTTTTTT
>TRBV5-1|TRBD1|TRBJ1-1|once
CASSPRQGNPEAFF
TGCGCCAGCAGCCCTCGACAGGGTAACCCTGAAGCTTTCTTT
>TRBV5-1|TRBD2|TRBJ2-7|-
CASSSGLAISYEQYF
TGCGCCAGCAGCTCCGGACTAGCGATCTCCTACGAGCAGTACTTC
>TRBV11-2|TRBD1|TRBJ1-1|-
CASSSARDRGPEAFF
TGTGCCAGCAGCTCCGCCCGGGACAGGGGGCCTGAAGCTTTCTTT
>TRBV2|TRBD1|TRBJ2-5|-
CASRTTGGAGETQYF
TGTGCCAGCAGGACCACAGGGGGCGCCGGGGAGACCCAGTACTTC
>TRBV19|-|TRBJ1-6|-
CASSSQTGTPLHF
TGTGCCAGTAGTTCTCAGACAGGAACACCCCTCCACTTT
>TRBV10-3|-|TRBJ1-5|few
CAISEGGDQPQHF
TGTGCCATCAGTGAGGGCGGCGATCAGCCCCAGCATTTT
>TRBV7-8|-|TRBJ1-6|-
CASSNRDTRDPLHF
TGTGCCAGCAGCAACCGGGACACCCGCGACCCCCTCCACTTT
>TRBV7-2|TRBD1|TRBJ2-1|-
CASSLGGTGSYNEQFF
TGTGCCAGCAGCTTAGGAGGGACAGGGTCCTACAATGAGCAGTTCTTC
>TRBV19|-|TRBJ1-1|-
CASTMGPASTEAFF
TGTGCCAGTACGATGGGGCCCGCCAGCACTGAAGCTTTCTTT
>TRBV13|TRBD2|TRBJ2-2|-
CASSLQRGRAGELFF
TGTGCCAGCAGCTTACAGCGGGGGAGGGCCGGGGAGCTGTTTTTT
>TRBV6-5|TRBD2|TRBJ2-3|few
CASKLSGGVTDTQYF
TGTGCCAGCAAACTTAGCGGGGGGGTGACAGATACGCAGTATTTT
>TRBV19|-|TRBJ1-2|-
CASSLPDKRTPLYGYTF
TGTGCCAGTAGTCTACCGGATAAGCGAACCCCCCTCTATGGCTACACCTTC
>TRBV15|-|TRBJ2-5|-
CATSRTAQETQYF
TGTGCCACCAGCAGAACAGCTCAAGAGACCCAGTACTTC
>TRBV6-5|TRBD2|TRBJ2-3|-
CASSLGTSSTDTQYF
TGTGCCAGCAGCCTGGGGACTAGCAGCACAGATACGCAGTATTTT
>TRBV4-1|TRBD1|TRBJ2-7|-
CASSQSGQGNIFYEQYF
TGCGCCAGCAGCCAATCGGGACAGGGTAATATCTTCTACGAGCAGTACTTC
>TRBV12-3/TRBV12-4|-|TRBJ2-7|once
CASSPATGEQYF
TGTGCCAGCAGTCCCGCCACGGGCGAGCAGTACTTC
>TRBV12-5|TRBD2|TRBJ2-1|-
CASGHGLAGGQFF
TGTGCTAGTGGACATGGACTAGCGGGGGGGCAGTTCTTC
>TRBV27|TRBD1|TRBJ1-6|-
CASSPTGGDSPLHF
TGTGCCAGCAGTCCGACAGGGGGCGATTCACCCCTCCACTTT
>TRBV6-4|-|TRBJ1-5|-
CASSLTGNNQPQHF
TGTGCCAGCAGTCTGACAGGAAACAATCAGCCCCAGCATTTT
>TRBV19|TRBD2|TRBJ2-1|-
CASSMTSGVYNEQFF
TGTGCCAGTAGTATGACTAGCGGGGTTTACAATGAGCAGTTCTTC
>TRBV5-5|-|TRBJ1-1|-
CASSTGTTRDTEAFF
TGTGCCAGCTCGACTGGTACAACACGGGACACTGAAGCTTTCTTT
>TRBV6-6|-|TRBJ1-1|-
CASNRETEAFF
TGTGCCAGCAATCGTGAGACTGAAGCTTTCTTT
>TRBV29-1|-|TRBJ1-4|-
CSVRDEKLFF
TGCAGCGTGCGTGATGAAAAACTGTTTTTT
>TRBV12-5|-|TRBJ1-2|once
CASQGSNYGYTF
TGTGCTAGTCAGGGGTCTAACTATGGCTACACCTTC
>TRBV24-1|TRBD1|TRBJ1-5|-
CATSETGTGDNQPQHF
TGTGCCACCAGTGAAACCGGGACAGGGGACAATCAGCCCCAGCATTTT
>TRBV6-5|-|TRBJ2-2|-
CASSYGAGWTGELFF
TGTGCCAGCAGTTACGGGGCAGGGTGGACCGGGGAGCTGTTTTTT
>TRBV6-1|-|TRBJ2-2|-
CASSDRVGFAGELFF
TGTGCCAGCAGTGACAGGGTCGGGTTCGCCGGGGAGCTGTTTTTT
>TRBV28|-|TRBJ1-2|once
CASSPPLKFSYGYTF
TGTGCCAGCAGTCCGCCATTAAAGTTCAGTTATGGCTACACCTTC
>TRBV19|-|TRBJ1-5|-
CASSIGAGGRSNQPQHF
TGTGCCAGTAGTATAGGGGCGGGGGGCCGGAGCAATCAGCCCCAGCATTTT
>TRBV9|-|TRBJ2-3|-
CASSVDPDSTQYF
TGTGCCAGCAGCGTAGACCCCGACAGCACGCAGTATTTT
>TRBV15|-|TRBJ1-2|-
CATSRGGTGGARVGYTF
TGTGCCACCAGCAGAGGGGGGACGGGAGGGGCAAGAGTTGGCTACACCTTC
>TRBV11-2|TRBD1|TRBJ2-5|once
CASSIGTGGLVSETQYF
TGTGCCAGCAGCATCGGGACAGGAGGTTTGGTGTCCGAGACCCAGTACTTC
>TRBV5-1|-|TRBJ2-5|-
CASSLITPQETQYF
TGCGCCAGCAGCTTGATAACTCCCCAAGAGACCCAGTACTTC
>TRBV28|TRBD1|TRBJ1-6|-
CASRPGRGQASYYYNSPLHF
TGTGCCAGCAGACCCGGTCGAGGACAGGCCTCCTACTATTATAATTCACCCCTCCACTTT
>TRBV19|-|TRBJ2-3|-
CASSMPSAGTDTQYF
TGTGCCAGTAGTATGCCTAGCGCCGGCACAGATACGCAGTATTTT
>TRBV19|-|TRBJ2-1|once
CASSLRDSYNEQFF
TGTGCCAGTTCTCTACGGGACTCCTACAATGAGCAGTTCTTC
>TRBV12-3/TRBV12-4|TRBD1|TRBJ1-2|-
CASSQTGPYGYTF
TGTGCCAGCAGTCAGACAGGGCCGTATGGCTACACCTTC
>TRBV5-1|-|TRBJ1-1|once
CASSLGSVRNTEAFF
TGCGCCAGCAGCTTGGGGTCGGTTCGGAACACTGAAGCTTTCTTT
>TRBV7-9|TRBD2|TRBJ2-2|-
CASSRTSGRNTGELFF
TGTGCCAGCAGCCGTACTAGCGGTAGAAACACCGGGGAGCTGTTTTTT